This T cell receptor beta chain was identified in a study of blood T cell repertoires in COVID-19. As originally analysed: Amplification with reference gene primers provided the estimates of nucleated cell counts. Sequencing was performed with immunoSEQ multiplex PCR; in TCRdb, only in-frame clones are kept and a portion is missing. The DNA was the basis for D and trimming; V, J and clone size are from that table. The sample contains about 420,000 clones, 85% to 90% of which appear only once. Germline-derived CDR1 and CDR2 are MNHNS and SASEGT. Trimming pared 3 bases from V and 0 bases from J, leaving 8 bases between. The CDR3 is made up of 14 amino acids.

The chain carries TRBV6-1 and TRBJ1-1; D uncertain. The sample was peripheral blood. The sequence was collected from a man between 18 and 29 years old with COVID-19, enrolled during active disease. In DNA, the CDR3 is TGTGCCAGCAGTGACCGGAGAATGAACACTGAAGCTTTCTTT. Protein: CASSDRRMNTEAFF.